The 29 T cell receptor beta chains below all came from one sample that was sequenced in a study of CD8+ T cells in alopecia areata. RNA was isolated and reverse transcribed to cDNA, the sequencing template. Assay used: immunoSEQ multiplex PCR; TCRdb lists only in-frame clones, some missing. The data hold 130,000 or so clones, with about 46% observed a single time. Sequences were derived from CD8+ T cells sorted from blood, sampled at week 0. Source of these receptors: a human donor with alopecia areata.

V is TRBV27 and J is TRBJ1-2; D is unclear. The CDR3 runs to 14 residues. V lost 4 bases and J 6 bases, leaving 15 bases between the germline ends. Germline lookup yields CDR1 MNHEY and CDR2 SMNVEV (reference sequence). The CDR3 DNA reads TGTGCCAGCAGTTCGATGGGCCCGTGGGATGGCTACACCTTC. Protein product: CASSSMGPWDGYTF.

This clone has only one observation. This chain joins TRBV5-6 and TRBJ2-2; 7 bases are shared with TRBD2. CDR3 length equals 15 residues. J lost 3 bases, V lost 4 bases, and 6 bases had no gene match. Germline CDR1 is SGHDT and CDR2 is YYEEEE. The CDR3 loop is CASSDGRSYTGELFF. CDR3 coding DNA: TGTGCCAGCAGCGACGGGAGGTCCTACACCGGGGAGCTGTTTTTT.

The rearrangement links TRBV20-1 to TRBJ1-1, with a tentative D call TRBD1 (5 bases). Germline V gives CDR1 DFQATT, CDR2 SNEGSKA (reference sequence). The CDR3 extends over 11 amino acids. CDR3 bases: TGCAGCGCACAACGGGGGACTGAAGCTTTCTTT. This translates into CSAQRGTEAFF.

The CDR3 here is CASRTADNEQFF. CDR3 bases: TGTGCCAGTCGGACAGCCGACAATGAGCAGTTCTTC. The chain has TRBV19 and TRBJ2-1; TRBD1 might be the D (6 bases). The germline CDR1 and CDR2 sequences are LNHDA and SQIVND (reference sequence). This CDR3 is built from 12 residues. Trimming left V 8 bases short and J 5 bases short, with 10 bases between. The complete variable domain, with remaining parts taken from reference TRBV19 and TRBJ2-1, reads DGGITQSPKYLFRKEGQNVTLSCEQNLNHDAMYWYRQDPGQGLRLIYYSQIVNDFQKGDIAEGYSVSREKKESFPLTVTSAQKNPTAFYLCASRTADNEQFFGPGTRLTVL.

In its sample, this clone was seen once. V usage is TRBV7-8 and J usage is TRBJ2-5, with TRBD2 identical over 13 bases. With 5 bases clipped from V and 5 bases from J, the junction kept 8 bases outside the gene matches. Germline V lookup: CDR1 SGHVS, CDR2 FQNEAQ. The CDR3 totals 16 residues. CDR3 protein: CASSQTSGGPYETQYF. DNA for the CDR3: TGTGCCAGCAGCCAGACTAGCGGGGGGCCCTACGAGACCCAGTACTTC.

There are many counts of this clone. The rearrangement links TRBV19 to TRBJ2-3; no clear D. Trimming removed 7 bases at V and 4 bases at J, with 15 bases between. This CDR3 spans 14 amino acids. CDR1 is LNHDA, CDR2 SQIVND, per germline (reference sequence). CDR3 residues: CASNGDSPADTQYF. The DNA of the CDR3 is TGTGCCAGTAATGGAGACTCTCCCGCAGATACGCAGTATTTT. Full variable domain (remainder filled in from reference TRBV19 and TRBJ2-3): DGGITQSPKYLFRKEGQNVTLSCEQNLNHDAMYWYRQDPGQGLRLIYYSQIVNDFQKGDIAEGYSVSREKKESFPLTVTSAQKNPTAFYLCASNGDSPADTQYFGPGTRLTVL.

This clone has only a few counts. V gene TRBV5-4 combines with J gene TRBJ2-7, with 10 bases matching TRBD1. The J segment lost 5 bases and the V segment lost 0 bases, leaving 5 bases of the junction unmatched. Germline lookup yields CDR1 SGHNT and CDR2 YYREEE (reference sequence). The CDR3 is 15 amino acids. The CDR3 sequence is CASSLGTGGLNEQYF. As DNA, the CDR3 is TGTGCCAGCAGCTTGGGGACAGGGGGATTAAACGAGCAGTACTTC.

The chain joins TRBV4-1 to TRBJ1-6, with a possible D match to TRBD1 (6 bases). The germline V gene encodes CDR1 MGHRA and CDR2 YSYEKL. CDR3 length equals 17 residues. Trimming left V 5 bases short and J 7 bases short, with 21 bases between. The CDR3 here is CASSSYLGTRANSPLHF. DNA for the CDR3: TGCGCCAGCAGCTCCTACTTAGGGACACGGGCAAATTCACCCCTCCACTTT.

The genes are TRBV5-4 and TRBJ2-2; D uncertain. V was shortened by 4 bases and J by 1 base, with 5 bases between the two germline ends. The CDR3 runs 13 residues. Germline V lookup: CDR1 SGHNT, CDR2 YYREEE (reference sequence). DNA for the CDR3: TGTGCCAGCAGCCCTGAGAACACCGGGGAGCTGTTTTTT. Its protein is CASSPENTGELFF.

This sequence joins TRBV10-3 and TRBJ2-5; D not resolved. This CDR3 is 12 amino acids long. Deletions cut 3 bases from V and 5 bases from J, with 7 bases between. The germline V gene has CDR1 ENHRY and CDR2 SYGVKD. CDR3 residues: CAISDNWETQYF. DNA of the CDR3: TGTGCCATCAGTGACAACTGGGAGACCCAGTACTTC.

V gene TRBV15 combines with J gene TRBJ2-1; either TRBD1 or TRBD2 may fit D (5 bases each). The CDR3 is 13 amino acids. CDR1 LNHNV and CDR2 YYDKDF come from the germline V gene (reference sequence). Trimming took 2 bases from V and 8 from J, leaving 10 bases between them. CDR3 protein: CATSRTRGDEQFF. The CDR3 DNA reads TGTGCCACCAGCAGAACACGGGGCGATGAGCAGTTCTTC.

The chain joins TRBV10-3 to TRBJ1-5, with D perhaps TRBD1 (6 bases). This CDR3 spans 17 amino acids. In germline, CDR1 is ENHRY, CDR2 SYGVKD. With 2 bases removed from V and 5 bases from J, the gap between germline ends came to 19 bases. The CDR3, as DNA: TGTGCCATCAGTGAGCAGGGCGGACAGTGGGGGGATCAGCCCCAGCATTTT. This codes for CAISEQGGQWGDQPQHF.

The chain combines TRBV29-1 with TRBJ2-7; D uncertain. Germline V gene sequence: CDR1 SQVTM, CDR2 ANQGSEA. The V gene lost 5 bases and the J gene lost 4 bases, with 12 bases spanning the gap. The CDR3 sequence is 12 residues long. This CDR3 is CSVCYGEYEQYF. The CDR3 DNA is TGCAGCGTTTGCTATGGGGAATACGAGCAGTACTTC.

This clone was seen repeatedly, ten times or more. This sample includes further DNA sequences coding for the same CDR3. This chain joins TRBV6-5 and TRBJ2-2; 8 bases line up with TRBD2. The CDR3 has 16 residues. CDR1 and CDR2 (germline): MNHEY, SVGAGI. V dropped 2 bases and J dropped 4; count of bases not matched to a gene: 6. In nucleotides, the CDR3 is TGTGCCAGCAGTTACGGCCTAGCGGGTCCCACCGGGGAGCTGTTTTTT. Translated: CASSYGLAGPTGELFF.

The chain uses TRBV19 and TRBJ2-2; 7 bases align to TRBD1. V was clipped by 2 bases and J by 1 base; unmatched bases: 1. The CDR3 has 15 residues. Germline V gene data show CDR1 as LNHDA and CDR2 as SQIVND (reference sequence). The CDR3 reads CASSIQGVNTGELFF. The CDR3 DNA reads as TGTGCCAGTAGTATACAGGGGGTGAACACCGGGGAGCTGTTTTTT.

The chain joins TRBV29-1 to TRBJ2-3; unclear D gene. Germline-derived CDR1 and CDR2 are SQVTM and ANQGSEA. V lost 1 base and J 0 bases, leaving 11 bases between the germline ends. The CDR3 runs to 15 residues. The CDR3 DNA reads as TGCAGCGTTGAAGGGGAAGGCCCCAGCACAGATACGCAGTATTTT. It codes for CSVEGEGPSTDTQYF.

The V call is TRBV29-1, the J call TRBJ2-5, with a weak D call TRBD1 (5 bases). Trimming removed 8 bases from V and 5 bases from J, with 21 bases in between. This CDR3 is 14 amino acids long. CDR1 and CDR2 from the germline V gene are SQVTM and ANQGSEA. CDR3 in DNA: TGCAGCATGCTAAGGGGCCATAATATGGAGACCCAGTACTTC. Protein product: CSMLRGHNMETQYF.

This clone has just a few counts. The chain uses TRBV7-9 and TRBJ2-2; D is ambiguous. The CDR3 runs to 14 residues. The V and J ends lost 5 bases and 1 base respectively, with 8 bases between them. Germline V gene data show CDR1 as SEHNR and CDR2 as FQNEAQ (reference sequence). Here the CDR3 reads CASSVDLNTGELFF. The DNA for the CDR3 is TGTGCCAGCAGCGTCGACCTGAACACCGGGGAGCTGTTTTTT.

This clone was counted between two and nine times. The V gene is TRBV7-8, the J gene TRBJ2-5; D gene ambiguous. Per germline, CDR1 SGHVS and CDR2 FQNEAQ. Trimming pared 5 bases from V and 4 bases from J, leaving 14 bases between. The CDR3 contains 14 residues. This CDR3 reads CASSPPGQGETQYF. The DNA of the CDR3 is TGTGCCAGCAGCCCGCCCGGGCAAGGAGAGACCCAGTACTTC.

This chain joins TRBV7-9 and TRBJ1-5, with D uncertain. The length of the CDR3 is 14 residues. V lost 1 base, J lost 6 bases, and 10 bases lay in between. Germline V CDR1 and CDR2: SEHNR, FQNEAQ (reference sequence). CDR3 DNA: TGTGCCAGCAGCTTAGGCGGGTTTCGTCAGCCCCAGCATTTT. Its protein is CASSLGGFRQPQHF.

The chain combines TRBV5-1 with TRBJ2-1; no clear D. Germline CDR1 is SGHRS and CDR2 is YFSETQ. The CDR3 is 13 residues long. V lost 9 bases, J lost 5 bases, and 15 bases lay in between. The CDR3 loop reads CATRWKPHNEQFF. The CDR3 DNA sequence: TGCGCCACCCGTTGGAAACCACACAATGAGCAGTTCTTC.

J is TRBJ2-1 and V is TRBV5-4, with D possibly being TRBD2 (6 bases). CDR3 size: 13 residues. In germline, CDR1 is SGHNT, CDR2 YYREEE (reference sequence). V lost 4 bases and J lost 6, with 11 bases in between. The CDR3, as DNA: TGTGCCAGCAGCCGGGGGAGGTCCAATGAGCAGTTCTTC. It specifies CASSRGRSNEQFF.

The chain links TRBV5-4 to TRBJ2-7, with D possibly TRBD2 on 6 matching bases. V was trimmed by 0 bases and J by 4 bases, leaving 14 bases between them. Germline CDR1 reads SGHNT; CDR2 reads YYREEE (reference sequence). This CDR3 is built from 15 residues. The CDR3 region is CASSLGDTGGYEQYF. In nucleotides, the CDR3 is TGTGCCAGCAGCTTGGGCGACACCGGAGGGTACGAGCAGTACTTC.

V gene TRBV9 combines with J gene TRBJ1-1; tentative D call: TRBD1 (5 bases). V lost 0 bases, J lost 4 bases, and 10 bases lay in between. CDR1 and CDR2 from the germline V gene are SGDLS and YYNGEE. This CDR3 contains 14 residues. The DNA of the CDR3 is TGTGCCAGCAGCGTAGATGGGGGGGTCACTGAAGCTTTCTTT. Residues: CASSVDGGVTEAFF.

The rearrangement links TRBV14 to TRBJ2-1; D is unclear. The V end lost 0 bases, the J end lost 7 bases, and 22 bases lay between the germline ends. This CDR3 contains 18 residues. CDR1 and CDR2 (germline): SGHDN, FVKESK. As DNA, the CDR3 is TGTGCCAGCAGCCAAGAGAGAGTTTTTCCTACCATGATTAATGAGCAGTTCTTC. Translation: CASSQERVFPTMINEQFF.

This chain's CDR3 is CASTDRTSGAVDEQFF. As DNA, the CDR3 is TGCGCCAGCACCGATCGGACTAGCGGGGCCGTTGATGAGCAGTTCTTC. The V and J genes are TRBV5-1 and TRBJ2-1; 12 bases are a match to TRBD2. Germline V CDR1 and CDR2: SGHRS, YFSETQ. The CDR3 is made up of 16 amino acids. The trim removed 6 bases at V and 8 bases at J, leaving 12 bases unmatched.

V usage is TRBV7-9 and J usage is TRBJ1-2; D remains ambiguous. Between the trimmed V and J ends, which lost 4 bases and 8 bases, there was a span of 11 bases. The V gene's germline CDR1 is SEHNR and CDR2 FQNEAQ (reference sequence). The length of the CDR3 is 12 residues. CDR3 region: CASSSDPGGYTF. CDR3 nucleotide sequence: TGTGCCAGCAGCTCGGACCCGGGGGGCTACACCTTC.

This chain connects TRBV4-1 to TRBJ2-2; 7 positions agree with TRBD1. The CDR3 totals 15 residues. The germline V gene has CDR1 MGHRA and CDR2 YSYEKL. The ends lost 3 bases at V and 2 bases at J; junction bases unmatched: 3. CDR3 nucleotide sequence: TGCGCCAGCAGCCATAGACAGGGCAACACCGGGGAGCTGTTTTTT. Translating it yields CASSHRQGNTGELFF.

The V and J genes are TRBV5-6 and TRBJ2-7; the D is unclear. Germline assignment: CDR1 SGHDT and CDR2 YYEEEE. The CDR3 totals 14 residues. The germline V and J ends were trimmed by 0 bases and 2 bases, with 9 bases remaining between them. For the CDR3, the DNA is TGTGCCAGCAGCTTGGTGGGGTCTACCTACGAGCAGTACTTC. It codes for CASSLVGSTYEQYF.